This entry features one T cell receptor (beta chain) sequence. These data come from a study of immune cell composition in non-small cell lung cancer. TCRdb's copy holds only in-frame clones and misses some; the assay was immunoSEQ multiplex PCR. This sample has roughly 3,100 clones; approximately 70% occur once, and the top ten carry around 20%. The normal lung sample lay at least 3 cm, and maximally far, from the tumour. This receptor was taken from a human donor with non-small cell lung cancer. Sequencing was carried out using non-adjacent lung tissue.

CDR3 sequence: CASSPTPGQGSSGANVLTF. For the CDR3, the DNA is TGCGCCAGCAGCCCAACCCCGGGACAGGGGAGCTCTGGGGCCAACGTCCTGACTTTC. The chain has TRBV4-1 and TRBJ2-6; TRBD1 aligns across 10 bases. Germline V gene lookup returns CDR1 MGHRA and CDR2 YSYEKL. The CDR3 totals 19 residues. V shed 4 bases and J 0 bases; nucleotides not matched to a gene: 9.